The next 6 T cell receptor beta chains were all read from a single sample in a study of beta chain features in type 1 diabetes. Study-level points and caveats: Researchers report that Type 1 diabetes patients had moderately but significantly shorter TCRB CDR3s across all four CD4+ subsets.

The sequenced template was cDNA made from the entire isolated RNA. Clones were sequenced by immunoSEQ multiplex PCR, and TCRdb holds only the in-frame ones, with some missing. The table records under 130,000 clones, roughly 28% of them present only once. No antigens are known for them. Specimen: central memory CD4+ T cells from blood. These receptors originate from a young woman with type 1 diabetes.

This clone has a handful of counts. This chain links TRBV5-1 with TRBJ2-1; no clear D. The CDR3 loop spans 17 amino acids. Trimming removed 0 bases from V and 0 bases from J, with 13 bases in between. Germline CDR1 reads SGHRS; CDR2 reads YFSETQ. CDR3 nucleotides: TGCGCCAGCAGCTTGGCCGGCAGGTCAAACTCCTACAATGAGCAGTTCTTC. The encoded protein is CASSLAGRSNSYNEQFF.

The J gene is TRBJ2-1, the V gene TRBV5-1; 8 bases are a match to TRBD1. Germline V lookup: CDR1 SGHRS, CDR2 YFSETQ. Losses at the gene ends were 0 bases for V and 6 bases for J; bases not matched to a gene: 8. The CDR3 spans 16 residues. The CDR3 loop reads CASSLGGQGLRNEQFF. CDR3 DNA sequence: TGCGCCAGCAGCTTGGGTGGACAGGGACTTCGCAATGAGCAGTTCTTC.

This chain uses TRBV4-3 with TRBJ1-2; TRBD1 might be the D (6 bases). The germline gives CDR1 LGHNA, CDR2 YSLEER. The CDR3 has 14 residues. Trimming stripped 0 bases from V and 4 bases from J, with 9 bases between. CDR3 in amino acids: CASSQDQDSYGYTF. In nucleotides, the CDR3 is TGCGCCAGCAGCCAAGACCAGGACAGCTATGGCTACACCTTC.

The chain uses TRBV18 and TRBJ1-1; a possible D gene is TRBD1 (6 bases). The CDR3 consists of 14 residues. CDR1 KGHSH and CDR2 LQKENI come from the germline V gene. V was cut by 2 bases and J by 1 base, with 8 bases left in between. For the CDR3, the DNA is TGTGCCAGCTCACCAGAACAGGGGAACACTGAAGCTTTCTTT. It specifies CASSPEQGNTEAFF. The complete variable domain, with remaining parts taken from reference TRBV18 and TRBJ1-1, reads NAGVMQNPRHLVRRRGQEARLRCSPMKGHSHVYWYRQLPEEGLKFMVYLQKENIIDESGMPKERFSAEFPKEGPSILRIQQVVRGDSAAYFCASSPEQGNTEAFFGQGTRLTVV.

The rearrangement uses TRBV28 and TRBJ1-5; D may be TRBD1 (5 bases). The CDR3 is made up of 16 amino acids. The V end lost 5 bases, the J end lost 7 bases, and 21 bases lay between the germline ends. From germline, CDR1 is MDHEN and CDR2 SYDVKM. The CDR3 DNA sequence: TGTGCCAGCAGTCAATCCGGGGGGACTCAAATGCAGCCCCAGCATTTT. Its translation: CASSQSGGTQMQPQHF.

This clone was counted only a few times. The rearrangement links TRBV6-5 to TRBJ2-1; 8 bases map to TRBD2. The CDR3 runs to 15 residues. CDR1 and CDR2 (germline): MNHEY, SVGAGI. V dropped 5 bases and J dropped 10; count of bases not matched to a gene: 13. In DNA form, the CDR3 reads TGTGCCAGCAGTACGACTAAAGCGGGAGAAAGCGAGCAGTTCTTC. It yields the protein CASSTTKAGESEQFF.